Sequencing of this T cell receptor beta chain was carried out in a study of T cell responses to AZD1222 COVID-19 vaccine. Assay used: immunoSEQ multiplex PCR; TCRdb lists only in-frame clones, some missing. Among approximately 150,000 clones listed, roughly nine tenths were seen once. Points on this clone: Its antigen is not identified.

The study, taken as a whole, reports: No day 14 peak samples; only post-peak repertoires were characterized. Females made up more of the donors, who were largely white British, and clonal diversity may have come out too low. Spike-specific TCR breadth and depth went up after people got two AZD1222 doses. Spike as a whole was targeted by vaccine-associated CD4 TCRs, dominant at 160-218 and 743-854.

CDR1 and CDR2 from the germline V gene are GTSNPN and SVGIG (reference sequence). CDR3 length: 14 amino acids. Deletions cut 4 bases from V and 5 bases from J, with 18 bases between. This clonotype was sampled from an adult in good health. The chain links TRBV30 to TRBJ2-7, with D unresolved. The material was peripheral blood, obtained on day 0 of AZD1222 vaccination. CDR3 loop: CAWKAPQVVDEQYF. The CDR3 DNA reads as TGTGCCTGGAAGGCCCCCCAGGTAGTGGACGAGCAGTACTTC.